This TCR beta chain was sequenced during a study of T cell changes during pregnancy in multiple sclerosis. The germline V gene has CDR1 SQVTM and CDR2 ANQGSEA. This CDR3 has 14 amino acids. V trimming: 2 bases; J trimming: 2 bases; junction bases outside the gene matches: 4. Libraries were prepared by immunoSEQ multiplex PCR; TCRdb keeps only in-frame clonotypes and omits some of them. This table holds 39,000 or so clones, 90% to 95% found once. The sequences come from CD8+ T cells from peripheral blood mononuclear cells, collected in the third trimester of pregnancy. V is TRBV29-1 and J is TRBJ1-1; 8 bases align to TRBD1. The sequence was collected from a female donor with multiple sclerosis, enrolled in a pregnancy study. The CDR3 bases are TGCAGCGTTGAACAGGGGGCAGGCAACACTGAAGCTTTCTTT. Protein product: CSVEQGAGNTEAFF.